This T cell receptor beta chain was sequenced in a study of T cells in Graves' hyperthyroidism and ophthalmopathy. Broader study findings: Ophthalmopathy was model-predicted a median roughly six months pre-onset. Within blood appeared most thyroid clonotypes that had expanded above 0.001.

TCR beta CDR3 sequences were amplified from RNA transcripts. A first-round RT-PCR of the TCR CDR3 used the HTBI primer set. TCRdb reprocessed the multiplex PCR reads via MiXCR and lists one record per CDR3 protein. This repertoire shows about 360,000 distinct CDR3 sequences, over 10% found once; its top ten account for around a tenth. This clonotype was counted a few times. Its antigen is still unknown. Uncontrolled infection, other autoimmune disease, pregnancy or lactation disqualified patients from enrolment. The authors took PBMCs from about 9.5 ml fresh peripheral blood. V was clipped by 0 bases and J by 4 bases, with 16 bases between them. CDR3 length: 16 residues. Germline assignment: CDR1 MGHRA and CDR2 YSYEKL.

This clonotype was obtained from a woman between 18 and 29 years old with Graves' hyperthyroidism. Sequenced input: blood. The V call is TRBV4-1, the J call TRBJ2-7; either TRBD1 or TRBD2 may supply D (5 bases each). The CDR3: CASSQEGTVWSYEQYF. Written as DNA, the CDR3 is TGCGCCAGCAGCCAAGAGGGGACGGTCTGGTCGTACGAGCAGTACTTC.